The 8 T cell receptor beta chains reported below all come from one sample, sequenced in a study of graft-versus-host responses after intestinal transplantation. The assay was immunoSEQ multiplex PCR, and TCRdb's table has in-frame clones only and misses some. The table includes around 88,000 clones, 80% to 85% detected once. These receptors are not linked to any known antigen. Sequences were derived from unstimulated CD8+ T cells sorted from spleen or lymph node cells, sampled before intestinal transplant. These receptors all stem from a human donor who received an intestinal transplant.

The rearrangement joins TRBV4-2 to TRBJ2-1, with unresolved D. This CDR3 comprises 14 residues. Trimming took off 3 bases at V and 6 bases at J, with 12 bases between the two ends. The V gene's germline CDR1 is LGHNA and CDR2 YNFKEQ. The CDR3 reads CASSHSSPGNEQFF. In DNA, the CDR3 is TGTGCCAGCAGCCACTCGTCCCCGGGCAATGAGCAGTTCTTC.

V is TRBV6-1 and J is TRBJ2-7; maybe TRBD1 (6 bases). Germline V gene lookup returns CDR1 MNHNS and CDR2 SASEGT. The CDR3 has 14 amino acids. Trimming shortened V by 5 bases and J by 2 bases, and 13 bases separated the two germline ends. CDR3 sequence: CASSSTGTTYEQYF. CDR3 in DNA: TGTGCCAGCAGTTCGACAGGCACCACCTACGAGCAGTACTTC.

The chain recombines TRBV11-2 with TRBJ2-7; 7 bases are shared with TRBD2. The CDR3 is 15 residues long. V was clipped by 2 bases and J by 4 bases; unmatched bases: 8. The V gene's germline CDR1 is SGHAT and CDR2 FQNNGV. CDR3 residues: CASSLPMTSWYEQYF. The CDR3 DNA reads TGTGCCAGCAGCTTACCCATGACTAGCTGGTACGAGCAGTACTTC.

This chain connects TRBV28 to TRBJ2-4; unclear D gene. Germline V gene data show CDR1 as MDHEN and CDR2 as SYDVKM. With 3 bases removed from V and 0 bases from J, the gap between germline ends came to 12 bases. This CDR3 has 16 amino acids. The CDR3 sequence is CASSFQPDLAKNIQYF. The CDR3 coding sequence is TGTGCCAGCAGTTTCCAGCCAGATTTAGCCAAAAACATTCAGTACTTC. Drawing the rest from reference TRBV28 and TRBJ2-4, the complete variable domain is DVKVTQSSRYLVKRTGEKVFLECVQDMDHENMFWYRQDPGLGLRLIYFSYDVKMKEKGDIPEGYSVSREKKERFSLILESASTNQTSMYLCASSFQPDLAKNIQYFGAGTRLSVL.

V usage is TRBV5-1 and J usage is TRBJ1-1, with TRBD1 as a possible D gene (6 bases). Trimming removed 3 bases at V and 0 bases at J, with 12 bases between. Germline CDR1 and CDR2: SGHRS and YFSETQ. The CDR3 length is 15 residues. CDR3 residues: CASSSQGDMNTEAFF. The CDR3 DNA follows: TGCGCCAGCAGCTCGCAAGGGGACATGAACACTGAAGCTTTCTTT.

This clone was seen a single time. The chain links TRBV5-6 to TRBJ2-7, with D possibly matching TRBD1 (6 bases). The germline V and J ends were trimmed by 3 bases and 2 bases, with 12 bases remaining between them. Germline V gene sequence: CDR1 SGHDT, CDR2 YYEEEE. This CDR3 comprises 14 residues. CDR3 nucleotides: TGTGCCAGCAGCTCCCAGGGGACCCCCTACGAGCAGTACTTC. Translating it yields CASSSQGTPYEQYF.

This clone was counted only a few times. J is TRBJ1-3 and V is TRBV28; no firm D call. The CDR3 loop spans 14 amino acids. The V and J ends lost 3 bases and 0 bases respectively, with 6 bases between them. Germline V gene sequence: CDR1 MDHEN, CDR2 SYDVKM. CDR3 residues: CASSFSISGNTIYF. The CDR3, as DNA: TGTGCCAGCAGTTTTTCAATCTCTGGAAACACCATATATTTT. Using reference TRBV28 and TRBJ1-3 for the parts outside the CDR3, the full variable domain is DVKVTQSSRYLVKRTGEKVFLECVQDMDHENMFWYRQDPGLGLRLIYFSYDVKMKEKGDIPEGYSVSREKKERFSLILESASTNQTSMYLCASSFSISGNTIYFGEGSWLTVV.

The chain carries TRBV4-1 and TRBJ2-3; D uncertain. Germline V lookup: CDR1 MGHRA, CDR2 YSYEKL. The CDR3 is 13 amino acids. Trimming left V 2 bases short and J 2 bases short, with 5 bases between. CDR3 coding DNA: TGCGCCAGCAGCCAATCCATCACAGATACGCAGTATTTT. It is translated as CASSQSITDTQYF.